The 24 T cell receptor beta chains below come from one sample, sequenced in a study of blood T cells in healthy people across ages. The use of a sample-barcoded 5' primer and a J-beta primer mix characterized a second PCR of roughly 6 to 12 cycles. TCRdb re-derived calls from the 5' RACE reads in MiXCR, one entry per CDR3 protein. The sample lists about 1,400,000 distinct CDR3 sequences, around 39% occurring once. Sequencing used blood. The receptors were sampled from a young woman in good health.

V and J are TRBV6-5 and TRBJ2-2; D is ambiguous. V lost 6 bases, J lost 6 bases, and 8 bases lay in between. The CDR3 contains 12 residues. Germline V CDR1 and CDR2: MNHEY, SVGAGI. CDR3 in DNA: TGTGCCAGCAGCCGAGTGGCCGGGGAGCTGTTTTTT. Translating gives CASSRVAGELFF.

In its sample, this clonotype was seen a few times. V and J are TRBV12-3 or TRBV12-4 and TRBJ2-3, with D uncertain. Trimming took 5 bases from V and 5 from J, leaving 8 bases between them. This CDR3 contains 12 residues. As DNA, the CDR3 is TGTGCCAGCAGTGACCGGAGAGATACGCAGTATTTT. Translation: CASSDRRDTQYF.

The rearrangement uses TRBV6-1 and TRBJ2-1; no firm D call. The CDR3 totals 11 residues. The ends were cut back, 5 bases at V and 10 bases at J, with 9 bases in the middle. The germline CDR1 and CDR2 sequences are MNHNS and SASEGT. CDR3 region: CASSKVDEQFF. The CDR3 region has the DNA TGTGCCAGCAGTAAGGTCGACGAGCAGTTCTTC.

This clonotype was picked up a small number of times. The chain links TRBV7-2 to TRBJ1-1; D uncertain. Looked up from germline, CDR1 is SGHTA and CDR2 is FQGNSA. The CDR3 runs to 13 residues. Trimming left V 7 bases short and J 1 base short, with 10 bases between. The CDR3 sequence is CASTTGGNTEAFF. The CDR3 DNA reads TGTGCCAGCACCACGGGAGGGAACACTGAAGCTTTCTTT.

The rearrangement uses TRBV27 and TRBJ2-1; 8 bases are a match to TRBD2. The J segment lost 8 bases and the V segment lost 1 base, leaving 4 bases of the junction unmatched. Per the germline V gene, CDR1 is MNHEY and CDR2 is SMNVEV (reference sequence). The CDR3 loop spans 14 amino acids. The DNA of the CDR3 is TGTGCCAGCAGTTTATTAAGCGGGAGCTATGAGCAGTTCTTC. As protein: CASSLLSGSYEQFF.

This clonotype was counted once. The chain carries TRBV10-1 and TRBJ2-1; D uncertain. Trimming stripped 4 bases from V and 3 bases from J, with 13 bases between. Germline-derived CDR1 and CDR2 are WNHNN and SYGVQD (reference sequence). CDR3 length: 15 residues. The CDR3 region has the DNA TGCGCCAGCAGTGCGTCAAGTCGAGGCTACAATGAGCAGTTCTTC. Its translation: CASSASSRGYNEQFF.

The gene calls are TRBV6-5 and TRBJ2-6, with 9 nucleotides matching TRBD1. Germline V gene sequence: CDR1 MNHEY, CDR2 SVGAGI. The CDR3 length is 16 residues. Trimming took 7 bases from V and 4 from J; bases not matched to a gene: 8. The CDR3 DNA follows: TGTGCCAGCAAGGGACAGGGCCTTTGGGGGGCCAACGTCCTGACTTTC. Protein sequence: CASKGQGLWGANVLTF.

This clonotype was detected only a few times. The V gene is TRBV6-1, the J gene TRBJ2-7, with unresolved D. The CDR3 spans 13 residues. With 7 bases removed from V and 2 bases from J, the gap between germline ends came to 12 bases. Germline-derived CDR1 and CDR2 are MNHNS and SASEGT. The CDR3 here is CASTKSHAYEQYF. The CDR3 DNA is TGTGCCAGCACCAAAAGCCACGCCTACGAGCAGTACTTC.

This clonotype has more than one count but fewer than ten. The V and J genes are TRBV20-1 and TRBJ1-2, with D tentatively TRBD1 (5 bases). In germline, CDR1 is DFQATT, CDR2 SNEGSKA (reference sequence). V lost 4 bases and J lost 8, with 14 bases in between. The CDR3 has 12 amino acids. CDR3 in DNA: TGCAGTGCTAACCGACAGTGGGAAGGCTACACCTTC. Translation: CSANRQWEGYTF.

The rearrangement links TRBV4-2 to TRBJ2-7; D is perhaps TRBD2 (6 bases). The V and J ends lost 3 bases and 2 bases respectively, with 17 bases between them. Germline V CDR1 and CDR2: LGHNA, YNFKEQ. The CDR3 runs to 16 residues. The CDR3 DNA reads as TGTGCCAGCAGCCAGGGAGGAGCGACGGGCACCTACGAGCAGTACTTC. Translating gives CASSQGGATGTYEQYF.

V gene TRBV20-1 combines with J gene TRBJ2-1; D is undetermined. Germline V gives CDR1 DFQATT, CDR2 SNEGSKA (reference sequence). The CDR3 runs 14 residues. V gave up 6 bases and J gave up 2 bases, with 14 bases separating them. The DNA for the CDR3 is TGCAGTGCCCTTCCTGACGGACCCTACAATGAGCAGTTCTTC. Translating gives CSALPDGPYNEQFF.

The genes are TRBV6-5 and TRBJ2-4; D gene ambiguous. The germline gives CDR1 MNHEY, CDR2 SVGAGI. V lost 2 bases and J lost 13, with 15 bases in between. CDR3 length: 13 residues. The CDR3, as DNA: TGTGCCAGCAGTTACCGGCCCTACAATGAGCAGTACTTC. Translation: CASSYRPYNEQYF.

This clonotype appeared a few times. The chain has TRBV4-2 and TRBJ1-2; 10 nucleotides line up with TRBD1. The CDR3 length is 16 residues. Germline V CDR1 and CDR2: LGHNA, YNFKEQ. The J segment lost 4 bases and the V segment lost 1 base, leaving 6 bases of the junction unmatched. CDR3 bases: TGTGCCAGCAGCCAAGCGACAGGGGGCGATATCTATGGCTACACCTTC. Residues: CASSQATGGDIYGYTF.

The CDR3 nucleotides are TGTGCCGGCTCCCGGGACAGCGTTGGCTACACCTTC. It yields the protein CAGSRDSVGYTF. V usage is TRBV30 and J usage is TRBJ1-2, with 7 bases lining up with TRBD1. Germline-derived CDR1 and CDR2 are GTSNPN and SVGIG (reference sequence). There are 12 residues in the CDR3. V dropped 8 bases and J dropped 7; count of bases not matched to a gene: 10.

This chain links TRBV20-1 with TRBJ2-3; 11 positions agree with TRBD2. There are 17 residues in the CDR3. J lost 2 bases, V lost 2 bases, and 9 bases had no gene match. Looked up from germline, CDR1 is DFQATT and CDR2 is SNEGSKA (reference sequence). The CDR3 nucleotides are TGCAGTGCTAGACCTACTAGCGGGGGATATAACACAGATACGCAGTATTTT. This codes for CSARPTSGGYNTDTQYF.

This clonotype has more than one count but fewer than ten. The J gene is TRBJ2-2, the V gene TRBV10-3; D remains unclear. The CDR3 totals 13 residues. CDR1 and CDR2 from the germline V gene are ENHRY and SYGVKD. Trimming took 10 bases from V and 0 from J, leaving 9 bases between them. As DNA, the CDR3 is TGTGCCACCCGGGTGGCGAACACCGGGGAGCTGTTTTTT. Translation gives CATRVANTGELFF.

The sample holds a few counts of this clonotype. V gene TRBV11-2 combines with J gene TRBJ2-3; 7 bases fit TRBD2. V trimming: 6 bases; J trimming: 2 bases; junction bases outside the gene matches: 8. The germline CDR1 and CDR2 sequences are SGHAT and FQNNGV. The CDR3 extends over 15 amino acids. CDR3 amino acids: CASRTGGANTDTQYF. DNA of the CDR3: TGTGCCAGCAGGACGGGGGGAGCCAACACAGATACGCAGTATTTT.

Turning to this clonotype: The germline gene is not matched at one end of the junction; a read error may be the cause. The chain couples TRBV10-3 to TRBJ1-4; D remains unclear. Germline assignment: CDR1 ENHRY and CDR2 SYGVKD. The CDR3 runs 15 residues. The DNA of the CDR3 is TGTGCCATCAGCCCTGCAACGTCAACTAATAAAAAACTGTTTTTT. Protein product: CAISPATSTNKKLFF.

This clonotype showed up just a few times. The chain carries TRBV6-1 and TRBJ2-5; no reliable D call. Trimming removed 3 bases from V and 8 bases from J, with 10 bases in between. Germline CDR1 MNHNS, CDR2 SASEGT. The CDR3 is made up of 12 amino acids. In DNA, the CDR3 is TGTGCCAGCAGTGACTACAAGAGAACCCAGTACTTC. As protein: CASSDYKRTQYF.

About this clonotype itself: Being one base from a much bigger clone, this may be a read error. The CDR3 loop is CASTRDSADTQYF. The DNA for the CDR3 is TGTGCCAGCACCCGGGACAGCGCAGATACGCAGTATTTT. The chain couples TRBV6-6 to TRBJ2-3; 7 bases align to TRBD1. The length of the CDR3 is 13 residues. Trimming removed 7 bases from V and 4 bases from J; junction bases left unmatched: 5. Germline CDR1 MNHNY, CDR2 SVGAGI (reference sequence).

This clonotype has more than one count but fewer than ten. This rearrangement joins TRBV6-1 to TRBJ2-1; D tentatively reads TRBD1 or TRBD2 (5 bases each). Per germline, CDR1 MNHNS and CDR2 SASEGT. V lost 5 bases, J lost 6 bases, and 11 bases lay in between. The CDR3 is made up of 13 amino acids. CDR3 residues: CASSLDGTNEQFF. Here the CDR3 DNA reads TGTGCCAGCAGTCTAGACGGGACCAATGAGCAGTTCTTC.

This clonotype appeared many times. The rearrangement links TRBV6-6 to TRBJ2-3; D gene ambiguous. The V gene lost 3 bases and the J gene lost 4 bases, with 8 bases spanning the gap. This CDR3 contains 13 residues. The germline V gene encodes CDR1 MNHNY and CDR2 SVGAGI (reference sequence). CDR3 sequence (DNA): TGTGCCAGCAGTTATCGGGCGGCAGATACGCAGTATTTT. Translating gives CASSYRAADTQYF.

The chain uses TRBV3-1 and TRBJ2-3, with D possibly TRBD2 on 5 matching bases. This CDR3 has 16 residues. Germline V lookup: CDR1 LGHDT, CDR2 YNNKEL (reference sequence). V was shortened by 0 bases and J by 2 bases, with 12 bases between the two germline ends. CDR3: CASSQDVGGSTDTQYF. The CDR3 DNA reads TGTGCCAGCAGCCAAGATGTAGGAGGCTCCACAGATACGCAGTATTTT.

This clonotype showed up just a few times. The rearrangement links TRBV7-8 to TRBJ2-3; D uncertain. Germline CDR1 SGHVS, CDR2 FQNEAQ. The CDR3 is 14 amino acids. V was clipped by 4 bases and J by 6 bases, with 14 bases between them. CDR3 protein: CASSYGRIIDTQYF. The CDR3 DNA reads as TGTGCCAGCAGCTACGGACGGATTATCGATACGCAGTATTTT. The whole variable domain, remainder taken from reference TRBV7-8 and TRBJ2-3, is GAGVSQSPRYKVAKRGQDVALRCDPISGHVSLFWYQQALGQGPEFLTYFQNEAQLDKSGLPSDRFFAERPEGSVSTLKIQRTQQEDSAVYLCASSYGRIIDTQYFGPGTRLTVL.